The 5 T cell receptor beta chains below all came from one sample that was sequenced in a study of tumor-infiltrating lymphocytes in oesophageal squamous cell carcinoma. TCRdb re-analysed the PCR reads in MiXCR, keeping a single row per CDR3 protein. The data show over 10,000 distinct CDR3 sequences, with 52% seen just once and roughly 30% held by the top ten. Sequencing was done on a sample of esophageal tumor tissue. The receptors stem from a female donor with esophageal squamous cell carcinoma.

This clonotype was seen once. The V gene is TRBV27, the J gene TRBJ2-4; D tentatively reads TRBD1 or TRBD2 (5 bases each). CDR3 size: 15 residues. CDR1 MNHEY and CDR2 SMNVEV come from the germline V gene (reference sequence). V was cut by 6 bases and J by 6 bases, with 18 bases left in between. For the CDR3, the DNA is TGTGCCAGCAGGCCCGGGACCTCATCGATAAACATTCAGTACTTC. This sequence encodes CASRPGTSSINIQYF.

This clonotype was counted at least ten times. The rearrangement joins TRBV5-1 to TRBJ2-1, with D unclear. The J call is uncertain, as TRBJ2-7 better fits the DNA end. The CDR3 extends over 12 amino acids. Germline CDR1 SGHRS, CDR2 YFSETQ. The CDR3: CASSISDYEQYF. The DNA for the CDR3 is TGCGCCAGCAGCATCTCCGATTACGAGCAGTACTTC.

With regard to this clonotype: At one end the junction does not follow the germline gene, possibly because of a read error. The chain joins TRBV27 to TRBJ2-6; 9 nucleotides align to TRBD1. The CDR3 runs to 20 residues. Germline V gives CDR1 MNHEY, CDR2 SMNVEV (reference sequence). In nucleotides, the CDR3 is TGCACCAGCAGTTTGGTTAGGGACCTACCGGACAGGGGTGGGGCCAACGTCCTGACTTTC. Its protein product is CTSSLVRDLPDRGGANVLTF.

This rearrangement joins TRBV19 to TRBJ2-3; D unclear. The end of the DNA fits TRBJ2-1 better, so the J call may be wrong. Per germline, CDR1 LNHDA and CDR2 SQIVND (reference sequence). This CDR3 contains 13 residues. The CDR3 reads CASSIAGLNEQFF. The CDR3 DNA reads as TGTGCCAGTAGTATAGCGGGTTTGAATGAGCAGTTCTTC.

This clonotype was seen at least ten times. The chain joins TRBV5-6 to TRBJ2-7; D remains unclear. The CDR3 is made up of 12 amino acids. Germline values: CDR1 SGHDT, CDR2 YYEEEE. V was clipped by 2 bases and J by 3 bases, with 6 bases between them. For the CDR3, the DNA is TGTGCCAGCAGCTTCCGACGCTACGAGCAGTACTTC. Translating gives CASSFRRYEQYF.